This T cell receptor (beta chain) is from a study of blood T cells in healthy people across ages. Points from the study as a whole: Measured against age, TCR beta diversity per million T cells decreased in a roughly linear manner. Naive CD4+ cell counts and diversity both ran higher in long-lived than in aged donors. Diversity estimates from one million T cells were considered underestimates.

With respect to this clonotype: What it recognizes is unknown.

The CDR3 runs to 14 residues. Trimming shortened V by 5 bases and J by 9 bases, and 17 bases separated the two germline ends. Germline CDR1 MNHNY, CDR2 SVGAGI (reference sequence). The second PCR ran roughly 7 to 12 cycles with a sample-barcoded 5' primer and J-beta primers. The template-switch adaptor was a 5' adaptor with 12 random nucleotides. It tagged each cDNA molecule. TCRdb called the 5' RACE reads again in MiXCR, with one record for every CDR3 protein. The sample has approximately 600,000 distinct CDR3 sequences; approximately 50% are singletons. The J gene is TRBJ2-1, the V gene TRBV6-6; possibly TRBD2 for D (7 bases). The TCR comes from a man in his fifties or sixties in good health. The sequencing input was blood. This chain's CDR3 is CASSRGGDFGEQFF. The CDR3, as DNA: TGTGCCAGCAGTAGGGGGGGGGATTTCGGTGAGCAGTTCTTC.